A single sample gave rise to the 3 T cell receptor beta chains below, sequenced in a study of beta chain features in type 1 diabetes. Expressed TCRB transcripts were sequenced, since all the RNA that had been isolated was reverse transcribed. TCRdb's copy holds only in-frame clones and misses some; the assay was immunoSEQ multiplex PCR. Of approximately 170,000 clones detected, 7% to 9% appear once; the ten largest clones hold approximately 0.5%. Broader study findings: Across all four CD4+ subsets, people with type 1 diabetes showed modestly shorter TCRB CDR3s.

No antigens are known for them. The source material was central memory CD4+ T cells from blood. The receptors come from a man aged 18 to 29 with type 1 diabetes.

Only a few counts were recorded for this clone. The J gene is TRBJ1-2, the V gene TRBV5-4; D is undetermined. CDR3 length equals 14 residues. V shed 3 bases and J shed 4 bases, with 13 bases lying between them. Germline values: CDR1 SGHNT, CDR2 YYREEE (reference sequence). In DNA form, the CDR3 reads TGTGCCAGCAGCTACCACGGGTTGGGCTATGGCTACACCTTC. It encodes CASSYHGLGYGYTF.

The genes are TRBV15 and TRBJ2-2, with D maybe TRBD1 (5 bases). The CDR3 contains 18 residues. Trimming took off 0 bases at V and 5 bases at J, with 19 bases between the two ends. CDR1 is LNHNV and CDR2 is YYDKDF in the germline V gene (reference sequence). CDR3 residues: CATSRDLLGQGGTGELFF. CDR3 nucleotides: TGTGCCACCAGCAGAGATCTTTTAGGGCAGGGCGGAACCGGGGAGCTGTTTTTT. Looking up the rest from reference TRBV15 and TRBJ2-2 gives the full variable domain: DAMVIQNPRYQVTQFGKPVTLSCSQTLNHNVMYWYQQKSSQAPKLLFHYYDKDFNNEADTPDNFQSRRPNTSFCFLDIRSPGLGDTAMYLCATSRDLLGQGGTGELFFGEGSRLTVL.

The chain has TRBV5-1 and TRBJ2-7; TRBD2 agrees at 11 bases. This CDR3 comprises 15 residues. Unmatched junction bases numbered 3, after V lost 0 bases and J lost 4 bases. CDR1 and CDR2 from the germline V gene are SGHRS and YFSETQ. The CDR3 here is CASSLGTSGWYEQYF. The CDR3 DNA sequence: TGCGCCAGCAGCTTGGGGACTAGCGGGTGGTACGAGCAGTACTTC.